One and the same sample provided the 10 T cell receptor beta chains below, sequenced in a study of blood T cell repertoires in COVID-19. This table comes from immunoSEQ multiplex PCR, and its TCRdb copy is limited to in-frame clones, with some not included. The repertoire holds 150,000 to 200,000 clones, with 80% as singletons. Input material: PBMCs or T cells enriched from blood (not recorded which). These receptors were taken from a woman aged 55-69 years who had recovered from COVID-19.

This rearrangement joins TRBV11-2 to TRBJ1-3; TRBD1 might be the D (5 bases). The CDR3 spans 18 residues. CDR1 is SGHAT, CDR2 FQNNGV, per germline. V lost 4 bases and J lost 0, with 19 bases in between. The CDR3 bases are TGTGCCAGCAGCTCTCGTTCGGTTCAGGGACTCTCTGGAAACACCATATATTTT. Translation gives CASSSRSVQGLSGNTIYF.

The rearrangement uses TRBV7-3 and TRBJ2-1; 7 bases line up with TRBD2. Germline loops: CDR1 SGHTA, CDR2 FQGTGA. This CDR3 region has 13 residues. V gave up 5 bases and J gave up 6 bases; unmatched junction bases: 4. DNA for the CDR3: TGTGCCAGCAGCCCCCAGCGGGGCAATGAGCAGTTCTTC. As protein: CASSPQRGNEQFF.

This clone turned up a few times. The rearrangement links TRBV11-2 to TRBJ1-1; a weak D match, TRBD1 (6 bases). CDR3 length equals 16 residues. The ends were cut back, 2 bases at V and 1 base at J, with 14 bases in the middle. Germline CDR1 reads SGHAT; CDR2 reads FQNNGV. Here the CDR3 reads CASSLKFIGGNTEAFF. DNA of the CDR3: TGTGCCAGCAGCTTAAAGTTTATAGGGGGGAACACTGAAGCTTTCTTT.

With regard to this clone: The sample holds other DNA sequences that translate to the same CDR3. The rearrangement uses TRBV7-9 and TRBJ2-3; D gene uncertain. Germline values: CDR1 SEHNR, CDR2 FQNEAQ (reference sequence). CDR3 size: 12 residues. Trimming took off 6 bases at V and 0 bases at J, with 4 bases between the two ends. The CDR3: CASSPSTDTQYF. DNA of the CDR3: TGTGCCAGCAGTCCTAGCACAGATACGCAGTATTTT.

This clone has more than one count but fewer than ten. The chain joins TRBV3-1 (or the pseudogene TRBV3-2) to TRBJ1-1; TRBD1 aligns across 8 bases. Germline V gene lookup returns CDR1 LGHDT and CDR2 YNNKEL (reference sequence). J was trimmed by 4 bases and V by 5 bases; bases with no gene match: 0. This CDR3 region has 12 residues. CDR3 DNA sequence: TGTGCCAGCAGCACAGGGGGCACTGAAGCTTTCTTT. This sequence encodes CASSTGGTEAFF.

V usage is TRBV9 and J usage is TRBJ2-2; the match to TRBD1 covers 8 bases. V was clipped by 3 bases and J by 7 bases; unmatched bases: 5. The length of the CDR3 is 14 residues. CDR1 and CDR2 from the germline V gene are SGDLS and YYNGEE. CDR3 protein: CASSAGQGNGELFF. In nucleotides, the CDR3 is TGTGCCAGCAGCGCCGGACAGGGCAACGGGGAGCTGTTTTTT.

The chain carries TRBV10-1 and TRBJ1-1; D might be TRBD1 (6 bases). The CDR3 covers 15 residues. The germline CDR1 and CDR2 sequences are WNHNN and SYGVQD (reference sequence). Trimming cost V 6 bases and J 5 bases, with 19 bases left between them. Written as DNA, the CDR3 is TGCGCCAGCAGGGAAAGCTGGGGGCCGTGGACTGAAGCTTTCTTT. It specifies CASRESWGPWTEAFF.

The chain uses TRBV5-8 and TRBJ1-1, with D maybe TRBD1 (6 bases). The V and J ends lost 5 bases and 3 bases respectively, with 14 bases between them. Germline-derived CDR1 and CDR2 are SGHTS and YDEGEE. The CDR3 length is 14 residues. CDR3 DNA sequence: TGTGCCAGCAGGAACTACAGGGTGGACACTGAAGCTTTCTTT. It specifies CASRNYRVDTEAFF.

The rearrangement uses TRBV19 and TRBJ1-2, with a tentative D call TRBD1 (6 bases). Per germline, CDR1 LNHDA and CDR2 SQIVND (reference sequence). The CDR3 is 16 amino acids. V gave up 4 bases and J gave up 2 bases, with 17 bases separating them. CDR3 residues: CASSTPPGRGNYGYTF. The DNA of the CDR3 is TGTGCCAGTAGTACCCCCCCGGGCAGGGGCAACTATGGCTACACCTTC.

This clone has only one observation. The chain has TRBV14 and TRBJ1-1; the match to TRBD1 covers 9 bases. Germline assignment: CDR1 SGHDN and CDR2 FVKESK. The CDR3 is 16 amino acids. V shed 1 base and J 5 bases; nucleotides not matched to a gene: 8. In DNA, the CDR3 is TGTGCCAGCAGCCAAGGTCTGACAGGGGGAGGGACTGAAGCTTTCTTT. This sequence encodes CASSQGLTGGGTEAFF.